This TCR beta chain was profiled in a study of blood T cell repertoires in COVID-19. This CDR3 contains 13 residues. CDR1 LGHDT and CDR2 YNNKEL come from the germline V gene (reference sequence). The trim removed 5 bases at V and 6 bases at J, leaving 7 bases unmatched. Per the original methods: Nucleated cell number was recorded as an estimate derived from reference gene primer amplification. Some clones are missing from TCRdb's copy, which holds only in-frame ones; the method was immunoSEQ multiplex PCR. V and J calls and clone size follow that table, whereas D and trimming were derived from the DNA. The data contain 200,000 to 250,000 clones, less than 90% of them seen just once; the ten biggest clones take up 6.2%.

The source is a man aged 60 to 75 with acute or convalescent COVID-19. The chain uses TRBV3-1 (or the pseudogene TRBV3-2) and TRBJ2-7, with 7 bases matching TRBD1. Sequencing was performed on peripheral blood. The CDR3: CASSSHRGSEQYF. CDR3 sequence (DNA): TGTGCCAGCAGCTCCCACAGGGGAAGCGAGCAGTACTTC.